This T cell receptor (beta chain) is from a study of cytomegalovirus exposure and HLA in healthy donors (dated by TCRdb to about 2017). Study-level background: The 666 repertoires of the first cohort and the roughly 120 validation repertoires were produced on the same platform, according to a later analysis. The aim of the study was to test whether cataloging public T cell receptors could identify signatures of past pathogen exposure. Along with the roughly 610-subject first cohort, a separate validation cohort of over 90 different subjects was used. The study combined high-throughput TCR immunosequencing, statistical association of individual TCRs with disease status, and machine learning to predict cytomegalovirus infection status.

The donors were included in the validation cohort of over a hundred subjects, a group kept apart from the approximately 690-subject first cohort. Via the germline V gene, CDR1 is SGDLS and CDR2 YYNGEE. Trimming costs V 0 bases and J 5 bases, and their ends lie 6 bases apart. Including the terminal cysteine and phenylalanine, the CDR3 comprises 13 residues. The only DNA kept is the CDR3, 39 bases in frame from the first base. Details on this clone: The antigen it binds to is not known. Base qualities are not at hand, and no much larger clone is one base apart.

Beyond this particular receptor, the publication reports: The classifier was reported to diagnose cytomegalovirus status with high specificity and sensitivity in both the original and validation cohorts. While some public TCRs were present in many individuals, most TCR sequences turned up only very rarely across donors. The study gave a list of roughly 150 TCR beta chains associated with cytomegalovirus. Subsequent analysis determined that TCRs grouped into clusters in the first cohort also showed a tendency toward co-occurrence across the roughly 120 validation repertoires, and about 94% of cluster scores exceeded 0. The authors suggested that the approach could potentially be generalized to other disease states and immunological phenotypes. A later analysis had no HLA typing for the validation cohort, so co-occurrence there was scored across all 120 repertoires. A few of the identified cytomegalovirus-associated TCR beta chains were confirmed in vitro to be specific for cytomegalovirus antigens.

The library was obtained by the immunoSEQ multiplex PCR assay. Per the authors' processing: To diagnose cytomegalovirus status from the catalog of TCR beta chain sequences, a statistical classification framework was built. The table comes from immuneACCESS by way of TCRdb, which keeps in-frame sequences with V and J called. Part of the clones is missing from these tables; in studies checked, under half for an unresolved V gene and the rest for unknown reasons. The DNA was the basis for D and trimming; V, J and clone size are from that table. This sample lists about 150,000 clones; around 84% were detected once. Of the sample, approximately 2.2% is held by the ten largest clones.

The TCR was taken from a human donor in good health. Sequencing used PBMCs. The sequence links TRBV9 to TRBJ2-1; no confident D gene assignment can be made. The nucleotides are TGTGCCAGCAGCGTAGGTCTCGACAATGAGCAGTTCTTC. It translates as CASSVGLDNEQFF.